Below, one TCR beta chain is given with its context. This CDR3 contains 14 residues. Germline CDR1 reads SEHNR; CDR2 reads FQNEAQ (reference sequence). Trimming took 5 bases from V and 9 from J; bases not matched to a gene: 10. Clones were read by immunoSEQ multiplex PCR, and TCRdb kept only the in-frame ones, dropping some. The data contain some 70,000 clones, about 85% of them singletons. These data come from a study of blood T cell repertoires in COVID-19. Across the whole study: Whether acute or convalescent, the COVID-19 samples came from the United States, Italy and Spain. PBMCs, B-cell-depleted T cells, or T cells were the source of the cDNA or gDNA that made up the material.

Sequencing was performed on peripheral blood. The TCR sequence derives from a man older than 75 with acute or convalescent COVID-19. V and J are TRBV7-9 and TRBJ2-1; TRBD1 matches 7 bases. Written as DNA, the CDR3 is TGTGCCAGCAGCCCGACCGACAGGGTCGGTGAGCAGTTCTTC. Translation gives CASSPTDRVGEQFF.